These T cell receptor beta chains were read from a single sample in a study of blood T cells in healthy people across ages. TCRdb reanalysed the 5' RACE reads using MiXCR and keeps one entry per CDR3 protein. Of over 1,500,000 distinct CDR3 sequences in the sample, about 39% were seen once. The sequenced material came from blood. All receptors come from a human donor in good health. Both conserved end residues are part of each CDR3. Fields, in order: CDR3 protein, CDR3 DNA, D gene, V gene, J gene, CDR3 length, clone size. D genes are given only for firm matches. Part of the rows lack a size; the others show once, few, many or a class for expanded clones.

CDR3: CASSRIGNSPLHF
DNA: TGCGCCAGCAGCCGCATAGGGAATTCACCCCTCCACTTT
D: NA
V: TRBV4-3
J: TRBJ1-6
length: 13
size: NA

CDR3: CASTRTGGSDTQYF
DNA: TGTGCCAGCACCCGGACAGGGGGCTCAGATACGCAGTATTTT
D: TRBD1
V: TRBV12-3/TRBV12-4
J: TRBJ2-3
length: 14
size: NA

CDR3: CASSQETGGESYNEQFF
DNA: TGTGCCAGCAGCCAGGAAACAGGGGGAGAGTCCTACAATGAGCAGTTCTTC
D: TRBD1
V: TRBV4-2
J: TRBJ2-1
length: 17
size: NA

CDR3: CASITSKDNEQFF
DNA: TGTGCCAGCATCACGAGCAAGGACAATGAGCAGTTCTTC
D: NA
V: TRBV6-2/TRBV6-3
J: TRBJ2-1
length: 13
size: few

CDR3: CSVGGAGYEQYF
DNA: TGCAGCGTTGGGGGGGCGGGCTACGAGCAGTACTTC
D: NA
V: TRBV29-1
J: TRBJ2-7
length: 12
size: few

CDR3: CSARGQIQETQYF
DNA: TGCAGTGCTAGAGGACAGATCCAAGAGACCCAGTACTTC
D: NA
V: TRBV20-1
J: TRBJ2-5
length: 13
size: few

CDR3: CSAKNRAAGNTIYF
DNA: TGCAGTGCTAAAAACAGGGCAGCGGGAAACACCATATATTTT
D: NA
V: TRBV20-1
J: TRBJ1-3
length: 14
size: few

CDR3: CASSSSRWTGRYNEQFF
DNA: NA
D: NA
V: TRBV6-2/TRBV6-3
J: TRBJ2-1
length: 17
size: NA

CDR3: CASSPAARTSTDTQYF
DNA: TGTGCCAGCAGCCCGGCCGCTAGAACTAGCACAGATACGCAGTATTTT
D: NA
V: TRBV5-4
J: TRBJ2-3
length: 16
size: NA

CDR3: CSAGSSSRFFGGYTF
DNA: TGCAGCGCCGGTTCGAGCAGCCGATTTTTCGGTGGCTACACCTTC
D: NA
V: TRBV29-1
J: TRBJ1-2
length: 15
size: few

CDR3: CASSLGRARRTDTQYF
DNA: TGTGCCAGCAGTTTGGGACGGGCGAGACGCACAGATACGCAGTATTTT
D: NA
V: TRBV12-3/TRBV12-4
J: TRBJ2-3
length: 16
size: NA

CDR3: CSASGTSGGYDYEQYF
DNA: TGCAGCGCGAGCGGGACTAGCGGGGGATATGACTACGAGCAGTACTTC
D: TRBD2
V: TRBV29-1
J: TRBJ2-7
length: 16
size: NA

CDR3: CASTPSGNSPLHF
DNA: TGTGCCAGCACCCCGTCTGGAAATTCACCCCTCCACTTT
D: NA
V: TRBV7-8
J: TRBJ1-6
length: 13
size: NA

CDR3: CASSVGGGLINELYF
DNA: TGTGCCAGCAGCGTAGGGGGGGGCCTTATAAACGAGCTGTACTTC
D: NA
V: TRBV9
J: TRBJ2-5
length: 15
size: few

CDR3: CSARGGTGVAYGGYTF
DNA: TGCAGTGCTCGAGGGGGGACAGGGGTAGCGTATGGTGGCTACACCTTC
D: TRBD1
V: TRBV20-1
J: TRBJ1-2
length: 16
size: NA

CDR3: CASSLAAYGSPLHF
DNA: TGTGCCAGCAGCTTGGCCGCATACGGTTCACCCCTCCACTTT
D: NA
V: TRBV7-9
J: TRBJ1-6
length: 14
size: NA

CDR3: CASVPGTSYEQYF
DNA: TGTGCCAGCGTCCCCGGGACTAGCTATGAGCAGTACTTC
D: TRBD2
V: TRBV3-1
J: TRBJ2-7
length: 13
size: once

CDR3: CASTSLYGGYSNSPLHF
DNA: TGTGCCAGCACCTCACTATACGGGGGGTATAGTAATTCACCCCTCCACTTT
D: NA
V: TRBV28
J: TRBJ1-6
length: 17
size: NA

CDR3: CASSYSGVWTDNYGYTF
DNA: TGTGCCAGCAGTTACTCGGGCGTGTGGACAGATAACTATGGCTACACCTTC
D: NA
V: TRBV6-2/TRBV6-3
J: TRBJ1-2
length: 17
size: NA

CDR3: CSARRVGQSTRGTDTQYF
DNA: TGCAGTGCTAGAAGGGTCGGGCAATCAACACGGGGCACAGATACGCAGTATTTT
D: NA
V: TRBV20-1
J: TRBJ2-3
length: 18
size: NA

CDR3: CASSQESGFDGYSYEQYF
DNA: TGTGCCAGCAGCCAAGAGAGCGGCTTTGACGGATATTCCTACGAGCAGTACTTC
D: NA
V: TRBV4-2
J: TRBJ2-7
length: 18
size: once

CDR3: CASSLSRGEAQYF
DNA: TGTGCCAGCAGCTTATCACGTGGAGAGGCCCAGTACTTC
D: NA
V: TRBV7-2
J: TRBJ2-5
length: 13
size: NA

CDR3: CASSFGGGAYEKLFF
DNA: TGTGCCAGCAGTTTTGGAGGGGGCGCTTATGAAAAACTGTTTTTT
D: TRBD1
V: TRBV12-3/TRBV12-4
J: TRBJ1-4
length: 15
size: few

CDR3: CASSLETNSPLHF
DNA: TGTGCCAGCAGCCTAGAGACCAATTCACCCCTCCACTTT
D: NA
V: TRBV7-2
J: TRBJ1-6
length: 13
size: few

CDR3: CASSHAPGVAKNIQYF
DNA: TGTGCCAGCAGCCATGCCCCGGGCGTAGCCAAAAACATTCAGTACTTC
D: NA
V: TRBV3-1
J: TRBJ2-4
length: 16
size: NA